The source of this TCR beta chain is a study of cytomegalovirus exposure and HLA in healthy donors. Points from the study as a whole: In a later analysis, parvovirus B19, influenza, CMV and Epstein-Barr virus appeared linked to several top co-occurrence clusters. TCR sequences were mostly rare, though some public TCRs occurred in many donors. Most likely, a cluster of highly shared sequence variants arose as a sequencing artifact.

In regard to this clone: The antigen is undetermined.

Trimming cost V 2 bases and J 5 bases, with 15 bases left between them. This CDR3 region has 15 residues. Germline CDR1 SEHNR, CDR2 FQNEAQ (reference sequence). Researchers ran the PCR with 60 Vbeta and 13 Jbeta primers. Repertoires were generated with immunoSEQ multiplex PCR, while TCRdb's copy carries only in-frame clones and drops some. The sample has about 64,000 clones; 77% are singletons. The chain recombines TRBV7-9 with TRBJ2-5, with D perhaps TRBD1 (6 bases). The sample comprised PBMCs. This clonotype was obtained from a male donor in good health and CMV-seropositive. This CDR3 is CASSLYRDPLETQYF. DNA for the CDR3: TGTGCCAGCAGCTTATACAGGGATCCTTTGGAGACCCAGTACTTC.